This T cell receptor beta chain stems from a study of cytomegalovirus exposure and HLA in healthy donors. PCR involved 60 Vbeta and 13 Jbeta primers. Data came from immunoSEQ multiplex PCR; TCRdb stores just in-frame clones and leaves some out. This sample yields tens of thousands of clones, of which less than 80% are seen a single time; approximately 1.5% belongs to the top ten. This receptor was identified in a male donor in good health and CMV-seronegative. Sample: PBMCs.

CDR3 protein: CASSLGGNPEAFF. CDR3 DNA: TGTGCCAGCAGTTTGGGGGGTAACCCTGAAGCTTTCTTT. V and J are TRBV28 and TRBJ1-1; TRBD1 might be the D (5 bases). Germline CDR1 is MDHEN and CDR2 is SYDVKM. V dropped 3 bases and J dropped 6 bases, with 11 bases sitting between them. The CDR3 spans 13 residues.